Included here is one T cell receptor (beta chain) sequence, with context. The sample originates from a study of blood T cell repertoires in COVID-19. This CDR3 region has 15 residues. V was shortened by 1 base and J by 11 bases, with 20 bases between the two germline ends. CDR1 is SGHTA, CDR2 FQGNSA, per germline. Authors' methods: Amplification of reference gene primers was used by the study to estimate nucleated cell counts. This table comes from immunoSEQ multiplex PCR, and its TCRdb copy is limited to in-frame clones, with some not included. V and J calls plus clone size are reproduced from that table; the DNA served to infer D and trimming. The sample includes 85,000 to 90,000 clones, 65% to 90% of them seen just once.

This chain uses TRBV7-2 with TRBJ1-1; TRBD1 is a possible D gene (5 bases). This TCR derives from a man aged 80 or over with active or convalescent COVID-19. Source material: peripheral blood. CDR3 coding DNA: TGTGCCAGCAGCTTAGAGTTGGGGCACCGCGGTCGGGCTTTCTTT. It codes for CASSLELGHRGRAFF.